The next 30 T cell receptor beta chains were all read from a single sample in a study of PD-1 blockade in classical Hodgkin lymphoma. Produced via immunoSEQ multiplex PCR; TCRdb's table is partial and in-frame only. The sample consists of 20,000 to 30,000 clones, about 67% of them appearing once. Brentuximab vedotin exposure varied among the patients, all of whom had relapsed after autologous stem cell transplantation. The source material was peripheral blood mononuclear cells (PBMCs), sampled before the second cycle of nivolumab. Every receptor here comes from a human donor with classical Hodgkin lymphoma.

This chain connects TRBV11-2 to TRBJ2-1; 12 bases are a match to TRBD2. The CDR3 has 17 residues. The V segment lost 4 bases and the J segment 4 bases; nucleotides outside the gene matches: 8. The germline CDR1 and CDR2 sequences are SGHAT and FQNNGV. The CDR3: CASSSVLAGGRYNEQFF. The DNA of the CDR3 is TGTGCCAGCAGCTCCGTACTAGCGGGGGGCCGATACAATGAGCAGTTCTTC.

This chain uses TRBV5-1 with TRBJ2-3, with D perhaps TRBD1 (5 bases). The CDR3 totals 15 residues. Trimming cost V 3 bases and J 5 bases, with 16 bases left between them. The V gene's germline CDR1 is SGHRS and CDR2 YFSETQ. The CDR3 nucleotides are TGCGCCAGCAGCTCCCTAGGACAATTCCAAGATACGCAGTATTTT. Encoded protein: CASSSLGQFQDTQYF.

For the CDR3, the DNA is TGTGCCAGTATGACAGGATATAGCAATCAGCCCCAGCATTTT. Protein product: CASMTGYSNQPQHF. V and J are TRBV19 and TRBJ1-5; tentative D call: TRBD1 (6 bases). Germline CDR1 LNHDA, CDR2 SQIVND (reference sequence). Trimming shortened V by 7 bases and J by 0 bases, and 10 bases separated the two germline ends. This CDR3 region has 14 residues.

In its sample, this clone was seen a few times. The V call is TRBV11-2, the J call TRBJ2-3; D not resolved. CDR3 length equals 11 residues. Trimming took off 5 bases at V and 5 bases at J, with 5 bases between the two ends. Per germline, CDR1 SGHAT and CDR2 FQNNGV. In nucleotides, the CDR3 is TGTGCCAGCAGCCCTCGAGATACGCAGTATTTT. Translation gives CASSPRDTQYF.

This clone was observed once. V and J are TRBV27 and TRBJ2-2, with D possibly matching TRBD2 (6 bases). V lost 3 bases and J lost 5, with 16 bases in between. Germline V CDR1 and CDR2: MNHEY, SMNVEV (reference sequence). The CDR3 totals 16 residues. The CDR3 loop is CASSLIWRVGTGELFF. The DNA for the CDR3 is TGTGCCAGCAGTTTGATATGGAGGGTGGGGACCGGGGAGCTGTTTTTT.

The chain is built from TRBV19 and TRBJ1-5; unclear D gene. The V gene's germline CDR1 is LNHDA and CDR2 SQIVND (reference sequence). The CDR3 has 13 amino acids. V shed 9 bases and J shed 2 bases, with 11 bases lying between them. CDR3 in DNA: TGTGCCAGCGGGAACAAGGGCAATCAGCCCCAGCATTTT. Protein product: CASGNKGNQPQHF.

This rearrangement joins TRBV15 to TRBJ2-5; 7 positions match TRBD1. The CDR3 covers 16 residues. Germline values: CDR1 LNHNV, CDR2 YYDKDF (reference sequence). V was pared by 0 bases and J by 5 bases, with 9 bases of the junction left unmatched. The CDR3 loop reads CATSRDERGLGETQYF. The CDR3 region has the DNA TGTGCCACCAGCAGAGATGAGAGGGGGCTAGGTGAGACCCAGTACTTC.

This clone was observed a few times. This sequence joins TRBV13 and TRBJ2-3; 8 positions match TRBD2. Trimming took 3 bases from V and 0 from J; bases not matched to a gene: 8. Germline CDR1 is PRHDT and CDR2 is FYEKMQ (reference sequence). This CDR3 has 17 amino acids. CDR3 nucleotides: TGTGCCAGCAGCTTTCAGCGGGGGCTTCCTAGCACAGATACGCAGTATTTT. Protein sequence: CASSFQRGLPSTDTQYF.

The CDR3 spells CASNVPLREQFF. The CDR3 bases are TGTGCCAGTAACGTCCCCTTACGGGAGCAGTTCTTC. The chain employs TRBV28 and TRBJ2-1; D is unresolved. CDR1 and CDR2 from the germline V gene are MDHEN and SYDVKM. There are 12 residues in the CDR3. V shed 9 bases and J shed 10 bases, with 16 bases lying between them.

The chain employs TRBV6-1 and TRBJ1-5, with 10 nucleotides matching TRBD1. CDR1 is MNHNS and CDR2 is SASEGT in the germline V gene. The CDR3 is 14 residues long. Losses at the gene ends were 6 bases for V and 7 bases for J; bases not matched to a gene: 6. CDR3 region: CASREGQGRQPQHF. CDR3 bases: TGTGCCAGCAGGGAGGGACAGGGGCGGCAGCCCCAGCATTTT.

This clone was seen more than once but under ten times. The chain is built from TRBV29-1 and TRBJ1-1; 7 positions agree with TRBD1. Germline CDR1 is SQVTM and CDR2 is ANQGSEA. The CDR3 is made up of 12 amino acids. Germline trimming cut 4 bases from V and 2 bases from J; bases unmatched to any gene: 1. The CDR3 spells CSVGQGNTEAFF. The DNA for the CDR3 is TGCAGCGTTGGACAGGGTAACACTGAAGCTTTCTTT.

This chain uses TRBV15 with TRBJ2-7; TRBD1 matches 9 bases. The CDR3 is 16 amino acids. Germline values: CDR1 LNHNV, CDR2 YYDKDF (reference sequence). The V and J ends lost 0 bases and 6 bases, in that order; junction bases with no gene match: 9. CDR3 residues: CATSRDPTGGKREQYF. As DNA, the CDR3 is TGTGCCACCAGCAGAGATCCGACAGGGGGAAAGCGCGAGCAGTACTTC.

This clone was seen ten or more times. The gene calls are TRBV7-2 and TRBJ2-1; 9 bases match TRBD1. The CDR3 has 15 amino acids. Trimming cost V 3 bases and J 8 bases; bases outside gene matches: 8. Germline V gives CDR1 SGHTA, CDR2 FQGNSA. CDR3 amino acids: CASSFAGTGYYEQFF. Written as DNA, the CDR3 is TGTGCCAGCAGCTTTGCCGGGACAGGGTACTATGAGCAGTTCTTC. The variable domain in full, with the rest retrieved from reference TRBV7-2 and TRBJ2-1, is GAGVSQSPSNKVTEKGKDVELRCDPISGHTALYWYRQSLGQGLEFLIYFQGNSAPDKSGLPSDRFSAERTGGSVSTLTIQRTQQEDSAVYLCASSFAGTGYYEQFFGPGTRLTVL.

The chain links TRBV4-3 to TRBJ2-3; 13 bases match TRBD2. Germline CDR1 LGHNA, CDR2 YSLEER. The J segment lost 1 base and the V segment lost 4 bases, leaving 2 bases of the junction unmatched. There are 16 residues in the CDR3. DNA of the CDR3: TGCGCCAGCAGCCGAACTAGCGGGGGGGGCACAGATACGCAGTATTTT. This encodes CASSRTSGGGTDTQYF.

J is TRBJ2-5 and V is TRBV25-1, with 7 bases matching TRBD2. CDR3 size: 15 residues. The V gene end was trimmed by 4 bases and the J gene end by 5 bases; junction bases not matched to a gene: 10. The germline V gene encodes CDR1 MGHDK and CDR2 SYGVNS. The CDR3 DNA sequence: TGTGCCAGCAGTGTCGGGACTACCCCCAGGGAGACCCAGTACTTC. Its translation is CASSVGTTPRETQYF.

In this sample, this clone turned up a few times. The chain uses TRBV6-4 and TRBJ2-1; D is undetermined. Germline values: CDR1 MRHNA, CDR2 SNTAGT. The CDR3 consists of 13 residues. The ends were cut back, 2 bases at V and 7 bases at J, with 9 bases in the middle. CDR3 DNA sequence: TGTGCCAGCAGTGACGAAGTGGGGAATGAGCAGTTCTTC. Translation gives CASSDEVGNEQFF.

This chain uses TRBV7-9 with TRBJ2-7; D possibly corresponds to TRBD1 (6 bases). The CDR3 totals 14 residues. CDR1 SEHNR and CDR2 FQNEAQ come from the germline V gene (reference sequence). V was trimmed by 2 bases and J by 2 bases, leaving 10 bases between them. The CDR3 is CASSLKQGPYEQYF. The CDR3 DNA follows: TGTGCCAGCAGCTTAAAACAGGGTCCCTACGAGCAGTACTTC.

This clone appeared once. J is TRBJ1-2 and V is TRBV13; D gene uncertain. The germline V gene encodes CDR1 PRHDT and CDR2 FYEKMQ (reference sequence). This CDR3 contains 15 residues. Between the trimmed V and J ends, which lost 1 base and 0 bases, there was a span of 9 bases. The CDR3 region is CASSLDGQTNYGYTF. The CDR3 nucleotides read TGTGCCAGCAGCTTAGATGGCCAGACTAACTATGGCTACACCTTC. Variable domain in full (rest from reference TRBV13 and TRBJ1-2): AAGVIQSPRHLIKEKRETATLKCYPIPRHDTVYWYQQGPGQDPQFLISFYEKMQSDKGSIPDRFSAQQFSDYHSELNMSSLELGDSALYFCASSLDGQTNYGYTFGSGTRLTVV.

The chain couples TRBV5-1 to TRBJ2-5; D gene unclear. Per the germline V gene, CDR1 is SGHRS and CDR2 is YFSETQ. Trimming removed 0 bases from V and 7 bases from J, with 13 bases in between. This CDR3 contains 14 residues. CDR3 region: CASSLESALRTQYF. The CDR3 DNA reads TGCGCCAGCAGCTTGGAGTCAGCCCTAAGGACCCAGTACTTC.

In its sample, this clone was seen a few times. V usage is TRBV18 and J usage is TRBJ2-1; the D call may be TRBD1 or TRBD2 (5 bases each). The V and J ends lost 5 bases and 0 bases respectively, with 14 bases between them. CDR3 length equals 16 residues. Germline V gene data show CDR1 as KGHSH and CDR2 as LQKENI. CDR3 nucleotides: TGTGCCAGCTCATCCGTGGGGGTTAGCTCCTACAATGAGCAGTTCTTC. This translates into CASSSVGVSSYNEQFF.

CDR3 sequence (DNA): TGTGCCAGCTCACCTACCCCTCCGACAGGGTTCAGGACAGATACGCAGTATTTT. Protein product: CASSPTPPTGFRTDTQYF. The chain combines TRBV18 with TRBJ2-3; 7 bases align to TRBD1. The J segment lost 3 bases and the V segment lost 3 bases, leaving 15 bases of the junction unmatched. CDR3 length equals 18 residues. Germline CDR1 is KGHSH and CDR2 is LQKENI.

CDR3 coding DNA: TGTGCCAGTAAGGTGGGGCAGGGGGCGCGTTTTGGTGAAGCTTTCTTT. It specifies CASKVGQGARFGEAFF. This rearrangement joins TRBV19 to TRBJ1-1, with 8 bases lining up with TRBD1. The CDR3 is 16 residues long. Germline lookup yields CDR1 LNHDA and CDR2 SQIVND (reference sequence). Losses at the gene ends were 7 bases for V and 7 bases for J; bases not matched to a gene: 17.

The chain is built from TRBV7-9 and TRBJ2-3; TRBD2 agrees at 8 bases. The CDR3 runs to 14 residues. V lost 5 bases and J lost 2; bases outside the gene matches: 3. Germline-derived CDR1 and CDR2 are SEHNR and FQNEAQ (reference sequence). The CDR3 is CASSEREFTDTQYF. In DNA, the CDR3 is TGTGCCAGCAGCGAGCGGGAGTTCACAGATACGCAGTATTTT. The full variable domain, with the rest looked up from reference TRBV7-9 and TRBJ2-3, is DTGVSQNPRHKITKRGQNVTFRCDPISEHNRLYWYRQTLGQGPEFLTYFQNEAQLEKSRLLSDRFSAERPKGSFSTLEIQRTEQGDSAMYLCASSEREFTDTQYFGPGTRLTVL.

V is TRBV28 and J is TRBJ1-2; 8 nucleotides align to TRBD1. Germline CDR1 is MDHEN and CDR2 is SYDVKM. Unmatched junction bases numbered 1, after V lost 5 bases and J lost 5 bases. The CDR3 sequence is 12 residues long. The CDR3 is CASSTGGYGYTF. DNA of the CDR3: TGTGCCAGCAGTACAGGGGGTTATGGCTACACCTTC.

By share, this clone counts as medium-sized. The V call is TRBV4-3, the J call TRBJ2-3; perhaps D is TRBD1 or TRBD2 (5 bases each). The CDR3 consists of 15 residues. Looked up from germline, CDR1 is LGHNA and CDR2 is YSLEER. Trimming left V 4 bases short and J 0 bases short, with 11 bases between. The CDR3 bases are TGCGCCAGCAGCCTGAAATGGGGGAGCACAGATACGCAGTATTTT. Translating it yields CASSLKWGSTDTQYF.

Written as DNA, the CDR3 is TGCGCCAGCAGCTTGCCCGACAGGTCACCTAATTCACCCCTCCACTTT. The encoded protein is CASSLPDRSPNSPLHF. The genes are TRBV5-1 and TRBJ1-6, with a possible D match to TRBD1 (6 bases). The CDR3 has 16 residues. Germline CDR1 SGHRS, CDR2 YFSETQ. V was trimmed by 1 base and J by 6 bases, leaving 14 bases between them.

The genes are TRBV28 and TRBJ1-1; the D gene is possibly TRBD1 (6 bases). Trimming took 3 bases from V and 3 from J, leaving 17 bases between them. In germline, CDR1 is MDHEN, CDR2 SYDVKM. CDR3 size: 16 residues. The CDR3 here is CASSFKRGEGDTEAFF. The CDR3 coding sequence is TGTGCCAGCAGTTTCAAGAGGGGAGAGGGGGACACTGAAGCTTTCTTT.

By share of the sample, this clone is medium-sized. V gene TRBV7-2 combines with J gene TRBJ2-7, with D perhaps being TRBD1 or TRBD2 (5 bases each). With 9 bases removed from V and 0 bases from J, the gap between germline ends came to 12 bases. Germline CDR1 and CDR2: SGHTA and FQGNSA. The CDR3 is made up of 13 amino acids. The CDR3 reads CASRDPRSYEQYF. Written as DNA, the CDR3 is TGTGCCAGTCGGGACCCCCGCTCCTACGAGCAGTACTTC.

V gene TRBV6-5 combines with J gene TRBJ1-2, with D possibly TRBD1 on 5 matching bases. The V end was cut by 4 bases, the J end by 4 bases, with 19 bases between. Germline V gives CDR1 MNHEY, CDR2 SVGAGI. The CDR3 runs to 16 residues. The CDR3 coding sequence is TGTGCCAGCAGTTGCTCGGATTCGGGGGGAATCTATGGCTACACCTTC. It is translated as CASSCSDSGGIYGYTF.

This clone has only a few counts. The genes are TRBV7-6 and TRBJ2-3; the match to TRBD2 covers 14 bases. The germline gives CDR1 SGHVS, CDR2 FNYEAQ. This CDR3 contains 16 residues. V lost 4 bases to trimming and J lost 4 bases; unmatched junction nucleotides: 4. This chain's CDR3 is CASSSQGLAGADTQYF. As DNA, the CDR3 is TGTGCCAGCAGCTCCCAGGGACTAGCGGGAGCAGATACGCAGTATTTT.